This T cell receptor beta chain is drawn from a study of PD-L1 blockade in urothelial cancer. Study-wide context: About nine tenths of the roughly 29 patients comprised males who had bladder-origin urothelial cancer. Earlier, patients had received 0 to 3 chemotherapy regimens. Study observations and caveats: Larger 3-week expansion of tumor-associated blood clones was seen in durable-benefit patients.

This clone was picked up a small number of times. Its antigen is undetermined. The same CDR3 can be traced to other DNA sequences in this sample. Urothelial carcinoma in patients was locally advanced or metastatic. Trimming removed 0 bases at V and 4 bases at J, with 10 bases between. CDR1 and CDR2 (germline): SGHAT, FQNNGV. The CDR3 covers 15 residues. The method was immunoSEQ multiplex PCR; TCRdb's version includes in-frame clones alone and lacks a portion of them. Among 40,000 or so clones listed, over 75% were seen once. The chain combines TRBV11-2 with TRBJ2-1; D is perhaps TRBD2 (7 bases). The TCR was taken from a man aged 55 to 70 with urothelial cancer. Sequences were derived from PBMCs, sampled around atezolizumab (anti-PD-L1) treatment. In DNA, the CDR3 is TGTGCCAGCAGCTTAGACGGGGGGCCATACAATGAGCAGTTCTTC. As protein: CASSLDGGPYNEQFF.